These 4 T cell receptor beta chains originate from one sample sequenced in a study of beta chain features in type 1 diabetes. General observations from the study: Researchers report that Type 1 diabetes patients had moderately but significantly shorter TCRB CDR3s across all four CD4+ subsets.

The antigens of these receptors remain unknown. Sequenced material consisted of expressed TCRB transcripts (all of the isolated RNA was reverse transcribed). Assay: immunoSEQ multiplex PCR; the TCRdb copy retains only in-frame clones and omits some. Of approximately 160,000 clones listed, over 55% are singletons. Sequencing used naive CD4+ T cells from blood. The source is a man aged 25-45 years with type 1 diabetes.

The rearrangement joins TRBV28 to TRBJ1-2, with 9 bases lining up with TRBD1. Germline CDR1 is MDHEN and CDR2 is SYDVKM. Germline trimming cut 6 bases from V and 7 bases from J; bases unmatched to any gene: 9. The CDR3 consists of 14 residues. Here the CDR3 DNA reads TGTGCCAGCAGAACGCCGGGACAGGGTCTTGGCTACACCTTC. The encoded protein is CASRTPGQGLGYTF.

The chain couples TRBV25-1 to TRBJ2-3, with 8 positions matching TRBD2. This CDR3 has 15 residues. Per germline, CDR1 MGHDK and CDR2 SYGVNS. With V trimmed by 6 bases and J by 2 bases, 7 bases remained unmatched. The CDR3 here is CASRRGALITDTQYF. The CDR3 DNA reads as TGTGCCAGCAGGCGGGGGGCCCTTATCACAGATACGCAGTATTTT.

The chain couples TRBV7-9 to TRBJ1-2, with unresolved D. The V gene's germline CDR1 is SEHNR and CDR2 FQNEAQ (reference sequence). V lost 2 bases, J lost 4 bases, and 8 bases lay in between. The CDR3 runs to 13 residues. The CDR3 spells CASSLPEGYGYTF. CDR3 bases: TGTGCCAGCAGCTTACCAGAGGGCTATGGCTACACCTTC.

This clone has just a few counts. The chain joins TRBV4-3 to TRBJ2-4, with a weak D call TRBD1 (5 bases). Germline values: CDR1 LGHNA, CDR2 YSLEER. The germline V and J ends were trimmed by 0 bases and 6 bases, with 9 bases remaining between them. This CDR3 spans 14 amino acids. As DNA, the CDR3 is TGCGCCAGCAGCCAAGATCAGGGCGTAAACATTCAGTACTTC. Translation: CASSQDQGVNIQYF.